This note documents a single T cell receptor beta chain sequence. This sample stems from a study of CD8+ T cells in alopecia areata. Study as a whole: The duration of tofacitinib was 6 to 18 months, with 6 months off drug afterward.

Germline V lookup: CDR1 SGHVS, CDR2 FNYEAQ. J lost 4 bases, V lost 8 bases, and 8 bases had no gene match. The CDR3 runs to 15 residues. Sequencing relied on a cDNA template that was reverse transcribed from extracted RNA. Profiled with immunoSEQ multiplex PCR; TCRdb holds only in-frame clones, not every one. The repertoire holds under 85,000 clones, with approximately 43% as singletons. This TCR was sampled from a human donor with alopecia areata. The input for sequencing was CD8+ T cells sorted from blood, taken at week 0. This sequence joins TRBV7-6 and TRBJ2-5, with 12 bases that match TRBD2. The DNA for the CDR3 is TGTGCCAGCGATCTAGCGGGAGGGCCAGGAGAGACCCAGTACTTC. It specifies CASDLAGGPGETQYF.